This T cell receptor beta chain derives from a study of pediatric ulcerative colitis. General study findings and limits: Blood-derived T cells may be present in rectal pinch biopsies.

Trimming took 2 bases from V and 5 from J; bases not matched to a gene: 1. The CDR3 covers 14 residues. Germline assignment: CDR1 SGHNT and CDR2 YYREEE (reference sequence). The rectum was sampled with one to two pinch biopsies at colonoscopy. Clones were read by immunoSEQ multiplex PCR, and TCRdb kept only the in-frame ones, dropping some. The sample carries under 20,000 clones, just under 75% recorded once. In the case of this clone: Antigen unknown.

This chain connects TRBV5-4 to TRBJ1-6; 7 positions match TRBD1. The receptor was isolated from a girl aged 10 to 17 with moderate ulcerative colitis. Sequenced: gut tissue. The CDR3 nucleotides are TGTGCCAGCAGCTTCGGACAGGATAATTCACCCCTCCACTTT. Translation gives CASSFGQDNSPLHF. The full variable domain, completed using reference TRBV5-4 and TRBJ1-6, is ETGVTQSPTHLIKTRGQQVTLRCSSQSGHNTVSWYQQALGQGPQFIFQYYREEENGRGNFPPRFSGLQFPNYSSELNVNALELDDSALYLCASSFGQDNSPLHFGNGTRLTVT.